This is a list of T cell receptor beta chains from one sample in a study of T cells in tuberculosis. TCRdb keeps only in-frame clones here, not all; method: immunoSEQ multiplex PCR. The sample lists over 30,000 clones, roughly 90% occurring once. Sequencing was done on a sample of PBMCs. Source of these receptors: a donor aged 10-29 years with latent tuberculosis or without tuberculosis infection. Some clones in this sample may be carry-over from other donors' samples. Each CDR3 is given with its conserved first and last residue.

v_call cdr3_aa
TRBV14 CASSQEYSGRDEQFF
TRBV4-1 CASSQPLTDTQYF
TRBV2 CASKAGGSYNEQFF
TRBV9 CASSLGGRGYTF
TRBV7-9 CASSLEPENTEAFF
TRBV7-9 CASSLQGSSTDTQYF
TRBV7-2 CASSRGGSQPQHF
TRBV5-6 CASSERGEQFF
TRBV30 CAWSRAAADTQYF
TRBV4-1 CASSQDRSSYNEQFF
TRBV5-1 CASSLTGFGRGYTF
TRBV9 CASSVGGGGAAGELFF
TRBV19 CASSLIGGGAFGNTIYF
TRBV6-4 CASLKGQGRVNTEAFF
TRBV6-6 CASSYTPVGSSYEQYF
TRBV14 CASSQVGGQGNEQFF